Listed below are T cell receptor beta chains from one sample, sequenced in a study of blood T cells in healthy people across ages. TCRdb ran MiXCR on the 5' RACE reads and lists one entry per CDR3 protein. Seen here are 800,000 or so distinct CDR3 sequences, more than 35% observed once, and the top ten hold around 18%. The material sequenced was blood. The source of these receptors is a man aged 80 or over in good health. Each CDR3 is given with its conserved first and last residue. A D gene is named only where the DNA matches it firmly.

v_call	cdr3_length	d_call	j_call	cdr3_aa
TRBV9	15	TRBD2	TRBJ2-1	CASSREAGGWNEQFF
TRBV6-5	12	-	TRBJ2-5	CASSYGRETQYF
TRBV3-1	15	-	TRBJ2-5	CASSQIFGSRETQYF
TRBV2	14	-	TRBJ2-5	CASSERPLQETQYF
TRBV27	15	-	TRBJ2-4	CASPFQGSAKNIQYF
TRBV28	14	TRBD1	TRBJ2-7	CASSLFTGAGEQYF
TRBV28	12	-	TRBJ2-7	CASNFYGYEQYF
TRBV20-1	13	-	TRBJ2-1	CSASPGSPNEQFF
TRBV6-2/TRBV6-3	16	TRBD2	TRBJ2-4	CASSLTSGSRKNIQYF
TRBV30	13	-	TRBJ1-4	CACRPLPSEKLFF
TRBV6-6	16	TRBD1	TRBJ1-1	CASSYSGQGAGTEAFF